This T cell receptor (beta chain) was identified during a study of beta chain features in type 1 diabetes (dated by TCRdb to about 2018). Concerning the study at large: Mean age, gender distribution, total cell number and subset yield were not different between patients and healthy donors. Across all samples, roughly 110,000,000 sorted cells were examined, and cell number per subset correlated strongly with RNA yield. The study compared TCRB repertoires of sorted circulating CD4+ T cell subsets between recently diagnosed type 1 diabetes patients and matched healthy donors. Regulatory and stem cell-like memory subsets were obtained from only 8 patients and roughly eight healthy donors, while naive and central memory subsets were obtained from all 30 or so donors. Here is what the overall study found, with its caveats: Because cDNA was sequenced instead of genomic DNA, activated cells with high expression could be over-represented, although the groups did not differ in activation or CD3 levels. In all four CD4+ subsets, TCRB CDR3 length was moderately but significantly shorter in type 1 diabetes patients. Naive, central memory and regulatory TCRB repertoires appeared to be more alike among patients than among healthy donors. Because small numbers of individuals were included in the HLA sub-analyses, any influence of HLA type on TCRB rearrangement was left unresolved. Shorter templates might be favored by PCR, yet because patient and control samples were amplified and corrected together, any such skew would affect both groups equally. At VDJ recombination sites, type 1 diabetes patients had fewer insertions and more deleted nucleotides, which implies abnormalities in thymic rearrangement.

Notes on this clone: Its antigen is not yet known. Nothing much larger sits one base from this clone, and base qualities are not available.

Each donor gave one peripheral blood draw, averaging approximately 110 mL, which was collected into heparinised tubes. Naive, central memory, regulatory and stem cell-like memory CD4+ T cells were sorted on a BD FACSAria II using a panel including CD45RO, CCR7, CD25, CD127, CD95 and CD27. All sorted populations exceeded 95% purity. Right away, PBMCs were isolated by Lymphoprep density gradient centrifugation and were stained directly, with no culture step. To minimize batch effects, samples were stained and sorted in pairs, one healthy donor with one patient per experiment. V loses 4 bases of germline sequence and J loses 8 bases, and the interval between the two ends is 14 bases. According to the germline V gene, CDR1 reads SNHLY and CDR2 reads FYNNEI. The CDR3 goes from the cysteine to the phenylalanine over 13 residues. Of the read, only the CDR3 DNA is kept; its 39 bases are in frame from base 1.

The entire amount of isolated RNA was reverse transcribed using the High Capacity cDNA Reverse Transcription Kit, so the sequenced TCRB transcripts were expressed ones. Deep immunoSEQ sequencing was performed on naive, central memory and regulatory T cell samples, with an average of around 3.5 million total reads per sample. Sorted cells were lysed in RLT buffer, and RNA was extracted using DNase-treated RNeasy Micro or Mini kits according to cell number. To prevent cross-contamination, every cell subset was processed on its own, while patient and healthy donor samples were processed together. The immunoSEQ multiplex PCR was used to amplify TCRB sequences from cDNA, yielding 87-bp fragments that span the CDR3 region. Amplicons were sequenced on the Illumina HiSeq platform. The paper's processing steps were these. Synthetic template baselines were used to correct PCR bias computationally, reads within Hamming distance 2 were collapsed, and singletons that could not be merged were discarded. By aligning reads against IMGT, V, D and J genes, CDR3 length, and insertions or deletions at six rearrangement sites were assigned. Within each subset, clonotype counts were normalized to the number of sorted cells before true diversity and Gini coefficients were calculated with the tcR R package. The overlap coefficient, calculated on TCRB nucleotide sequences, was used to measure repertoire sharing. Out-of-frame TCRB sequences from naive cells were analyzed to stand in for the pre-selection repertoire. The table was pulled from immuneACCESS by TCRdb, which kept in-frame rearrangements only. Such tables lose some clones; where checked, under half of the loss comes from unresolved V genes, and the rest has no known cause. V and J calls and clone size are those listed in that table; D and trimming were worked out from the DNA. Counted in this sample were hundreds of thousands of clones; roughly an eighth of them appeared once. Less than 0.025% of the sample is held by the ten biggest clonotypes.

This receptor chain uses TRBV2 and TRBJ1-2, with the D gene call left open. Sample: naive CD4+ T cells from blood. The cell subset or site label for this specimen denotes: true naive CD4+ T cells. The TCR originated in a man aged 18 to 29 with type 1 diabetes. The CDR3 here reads CASSVRTEEGYTF. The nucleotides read TGTGCCAGCAGTGTTCGGACCGAGGAAGGCTACACCTTC.